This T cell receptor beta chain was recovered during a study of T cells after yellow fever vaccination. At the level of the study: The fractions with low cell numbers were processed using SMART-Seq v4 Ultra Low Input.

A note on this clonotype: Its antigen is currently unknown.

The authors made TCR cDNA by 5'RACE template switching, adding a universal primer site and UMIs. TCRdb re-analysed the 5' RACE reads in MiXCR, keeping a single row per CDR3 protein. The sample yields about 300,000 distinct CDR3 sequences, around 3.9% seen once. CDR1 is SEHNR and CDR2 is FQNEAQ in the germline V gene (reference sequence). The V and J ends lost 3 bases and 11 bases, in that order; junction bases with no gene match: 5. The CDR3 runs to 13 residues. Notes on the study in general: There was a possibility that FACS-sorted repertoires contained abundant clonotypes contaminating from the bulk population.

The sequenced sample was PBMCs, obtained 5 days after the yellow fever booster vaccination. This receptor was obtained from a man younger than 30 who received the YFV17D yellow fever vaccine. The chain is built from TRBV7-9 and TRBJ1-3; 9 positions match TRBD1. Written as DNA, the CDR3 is TGTGCCAGCAGCTTCCGGACAGGGGAGGCCATATATTTT. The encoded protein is CASSFRTGEAIYF.